This note documents a single T cell receptor (beta chain) sequence. Methods used by the authors: Reference gene primer amplification gave estimated nucleated cell counts. This table comes from immunoSEQ multiplex PCR, and its TCRdb copy is limited to in-frame clones, with some not included. D and trimming come from the DNA, and the V and J calls and clone size come from that table. The sample includes tens of thousands of clones, 78% seen only once; the top ten take roughly 6.3%. The data derive from a study of blood T cell repertoires in COVID-19. Study summary: COVID-19 samples, acute and convalescent, were from the United States, Italy and Spain. T cells, B-cell-depleted T cells, or PBMCs provided the cDNA or gDNA that served as material.

Followed over time, Seattle patients had been enrolled while infection was active. Germline CDR1 is LNHDA and CDR2 is SQIVND (reference sequence). J gave up 4 bases and V 5 bases, and 5 bases lay outside the gene matches. CDR3 length: 15 residues. The sequenced material came from peripheral blood. The V gene is TRBV19, the J gene TRBJ2-5; 12 positions match TRBD2. The sequence was obtained from a man aged 70-80 years with COVID-19, enrolled during active disease. The CDR3: CASSLTSGSVETQYF. For the CDR3, the DNA is TGTGCCAGTAGTCTGACTAGCGGGAGCGTAGAGACCCAGTACTTC.